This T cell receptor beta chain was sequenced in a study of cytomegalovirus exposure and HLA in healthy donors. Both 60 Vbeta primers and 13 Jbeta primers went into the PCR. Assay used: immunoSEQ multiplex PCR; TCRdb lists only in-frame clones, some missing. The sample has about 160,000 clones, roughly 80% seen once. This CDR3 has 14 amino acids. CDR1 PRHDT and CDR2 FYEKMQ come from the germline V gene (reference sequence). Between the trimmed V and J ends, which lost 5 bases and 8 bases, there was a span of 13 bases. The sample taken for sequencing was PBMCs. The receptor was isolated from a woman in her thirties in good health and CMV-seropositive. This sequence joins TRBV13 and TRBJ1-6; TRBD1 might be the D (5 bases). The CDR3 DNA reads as TGTGCCAGCAGCCCCCGGGGGTGGGATTCACCCCTCCACTTT. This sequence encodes CASSPRGWDSPLHF.